The clone carrying this T cell receptor (beta chain) has more than one count but fewer than ten. V was shortened by 8 bases and J by 4 bases, with 15 bases between the two germline ends. CDR3 size: 14 residues. Germline CDR1 MNHEY, CDR2 SVGEGT. It was with a sample-barcoded 5' primer and a J-beta primer mix that a second PCR of roughly 7 to 11 cycles was run. TCRdb used MiXCR to reprocess the 5' RACE reads, holding one entry per CDR3 protein. In the table there are around 900,000 distinct CDR3 sequences, around 30% of which are singletons. This entry comes from a study of blood T cells in healthy people across ages. Peripheral blood samples of around 9.8 milliliters were drawn from each donor.

The chain is built from TRBV6-2 or TRBV6-3 and TRBJ2-1, with D perhaps TRBD2 (7 bases). Sequences were obtained from blood. The sequence was collected from a woman of 80 years or more in good health. In DNA, the CDR3 is TGTGCCAGCCTCCGGGGGGCGCGGTACAATGAGCAGTTCTTC. It is translated as CASLRGARYNEQFF.